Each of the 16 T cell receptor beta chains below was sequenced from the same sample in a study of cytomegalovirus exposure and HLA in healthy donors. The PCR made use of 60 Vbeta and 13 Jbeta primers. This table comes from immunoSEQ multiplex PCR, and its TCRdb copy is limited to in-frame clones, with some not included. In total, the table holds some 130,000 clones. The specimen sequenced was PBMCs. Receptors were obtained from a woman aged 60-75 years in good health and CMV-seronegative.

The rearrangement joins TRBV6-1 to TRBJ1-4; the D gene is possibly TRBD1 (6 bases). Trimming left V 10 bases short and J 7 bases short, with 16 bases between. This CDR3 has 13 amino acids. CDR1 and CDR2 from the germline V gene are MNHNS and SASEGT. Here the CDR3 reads CATVQGGGEKLFF. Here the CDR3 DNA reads TGTGCCACCGTCCAAGGGGGGGGTGAAAAACTGTTTTTT.

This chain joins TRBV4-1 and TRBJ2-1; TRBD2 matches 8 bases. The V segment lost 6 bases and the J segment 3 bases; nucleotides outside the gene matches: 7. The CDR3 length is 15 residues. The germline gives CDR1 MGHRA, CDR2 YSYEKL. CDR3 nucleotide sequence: TGCGCCAGCAGTCCCGGGACTAGTATCTACAATGAGCAGTTCTTC. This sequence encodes CASSPGTSIYNEQFF.

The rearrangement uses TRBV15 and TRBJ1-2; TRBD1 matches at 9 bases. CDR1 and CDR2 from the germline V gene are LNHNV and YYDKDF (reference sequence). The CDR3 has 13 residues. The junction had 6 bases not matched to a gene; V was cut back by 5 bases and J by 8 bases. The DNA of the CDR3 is TGTGCCACCAGCGGGGGGACAGGGTGGGGCTACACCTTC. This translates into CATSGGTGWGYTF.

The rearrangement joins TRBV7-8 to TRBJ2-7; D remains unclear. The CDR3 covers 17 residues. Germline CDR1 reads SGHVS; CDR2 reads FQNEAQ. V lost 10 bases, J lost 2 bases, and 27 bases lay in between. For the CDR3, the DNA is TGTGCCACCCGCAACGGGTTGGCTGGATTTCTCCCCTACGAGCAGTACTTC. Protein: CATRNGLAGFLPYEQYF.

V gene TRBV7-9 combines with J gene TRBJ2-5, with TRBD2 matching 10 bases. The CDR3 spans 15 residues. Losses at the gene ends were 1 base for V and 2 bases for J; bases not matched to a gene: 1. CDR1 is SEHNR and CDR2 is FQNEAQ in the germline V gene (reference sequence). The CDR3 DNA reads TGTGCCAGCAGCTTAGGGACTAGCGGACAAGAGACCCAGTACTTC. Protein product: CASSLGTSGQETQYF.

The CDR3 coding sequence is TGTGCCAGTAGCTTGCGAGGGGGAGGCTACACCTTC. Translated, it gives CASSLRGGGYTF. The chain combines TRBV19 with TRBJ1-2; maybe TRBD1 (6 bases). With 6 bases removed from V and 8 bases from J, the gap between germline ends came to 13 bases. There are 12 residues in the CDR3. Looked up from germline, CDR1 is LNHDA and CDR2 is SQIVND (reference sequence).

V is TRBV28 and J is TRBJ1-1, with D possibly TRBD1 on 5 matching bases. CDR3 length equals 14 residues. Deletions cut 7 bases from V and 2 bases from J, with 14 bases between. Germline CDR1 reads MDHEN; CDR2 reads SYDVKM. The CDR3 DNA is TGTGCCAGCAAAATTGGACACTCCAACACTGAAGCTTTCTTT. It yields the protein CASKIGHSNTEAFF.

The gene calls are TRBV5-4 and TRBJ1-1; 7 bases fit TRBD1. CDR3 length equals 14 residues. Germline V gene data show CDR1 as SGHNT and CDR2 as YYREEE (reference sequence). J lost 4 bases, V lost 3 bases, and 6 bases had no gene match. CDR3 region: CASSSKTGATEAFF. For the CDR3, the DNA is TGTGCCAGCAGCTCTAAAACAGGGGCCACTGAAGCTTTCTTT. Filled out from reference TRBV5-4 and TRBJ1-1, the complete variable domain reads ETGVTQSPTHLIKTRGQQVTLRCSSQSGHNTVSWYQQALGQGPQFIFQYYREEENGRGNFPPRFSGLQFPNYSSELNVNALELDDSALYLCASSSKTGATEAFFGQGTRLTVV.

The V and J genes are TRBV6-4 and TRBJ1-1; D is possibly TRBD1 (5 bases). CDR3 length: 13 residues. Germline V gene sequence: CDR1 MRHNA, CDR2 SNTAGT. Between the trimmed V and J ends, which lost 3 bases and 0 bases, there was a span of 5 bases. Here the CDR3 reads CASSETVNTEAFF. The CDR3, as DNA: TGTGCCAGCAGTGAGACAGTGAACACTGAAGCTTTCTTT.

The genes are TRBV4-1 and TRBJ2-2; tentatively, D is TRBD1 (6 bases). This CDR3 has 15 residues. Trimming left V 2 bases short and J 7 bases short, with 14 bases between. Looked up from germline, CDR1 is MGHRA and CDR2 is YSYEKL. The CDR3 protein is CASSQTGPGIGELFF. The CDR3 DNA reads TGCGCCAGCAGCCAAACAGGGCCTGGGATCGGGGAGCTGTTTTTT.

CDR3 DNA sequence: TGCGCCAGCAGCCAAGCCGGACTAGCGGGAATCGGGACCGGGGAGCTGTTTTTT. This encodes CASSQAGLAGIGTGELFF. The chain employs TRBV4-1 and TRBJ2-2; TRBD2 matches 12 bases. This CDR3 contains 18 residues. In germline, CDR1 is MGHRA, CDR2 YSYEKL. The trim removed 1 base at V and 5 bases at J, leaving 8 bases unmatched.

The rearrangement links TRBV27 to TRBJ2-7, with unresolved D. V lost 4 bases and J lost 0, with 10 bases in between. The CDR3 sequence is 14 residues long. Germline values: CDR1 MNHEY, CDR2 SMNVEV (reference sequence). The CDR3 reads CASSSIRFSYEQYF. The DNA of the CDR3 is TGTGCCAGCAGTTCCATACGGTTCTCCTACGAGCAGTACTTC.

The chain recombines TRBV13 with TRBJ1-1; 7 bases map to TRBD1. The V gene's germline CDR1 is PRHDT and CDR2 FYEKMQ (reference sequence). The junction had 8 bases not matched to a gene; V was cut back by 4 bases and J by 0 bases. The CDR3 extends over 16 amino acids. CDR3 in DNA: TGTGCCAGCAGCTCAATAGCCGGGACAGTGAACACTGAAGCTTTCTTT. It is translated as CASSSIAGTVNTEAFF.

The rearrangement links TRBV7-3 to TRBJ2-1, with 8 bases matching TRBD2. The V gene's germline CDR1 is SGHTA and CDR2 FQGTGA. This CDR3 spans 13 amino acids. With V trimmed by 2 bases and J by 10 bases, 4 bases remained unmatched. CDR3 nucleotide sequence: TGTGCCAGCAGCTTATCAGCGGGGGAAGAGCAGTTCTTC. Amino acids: CASSLSAGEEQFF.

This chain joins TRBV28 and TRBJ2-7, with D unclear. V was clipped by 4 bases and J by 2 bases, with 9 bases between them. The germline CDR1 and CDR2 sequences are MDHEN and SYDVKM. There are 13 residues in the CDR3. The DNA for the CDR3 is TGTGCCAGCAGTTACTCGGTCACCTACGAGCAGTACTTC. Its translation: CASSYSVTYEQYF.

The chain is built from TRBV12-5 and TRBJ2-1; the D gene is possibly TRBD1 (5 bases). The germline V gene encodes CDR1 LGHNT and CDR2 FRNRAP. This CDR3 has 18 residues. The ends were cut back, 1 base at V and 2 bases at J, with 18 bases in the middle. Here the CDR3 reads CASGLALRDRGPYNEQFF. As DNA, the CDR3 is TGTGCTAGTGGTTTGGCACTGCGAGACAGAGGACCCTACAATGAGCAGTTCTTC.